This T cell receptor (beta chain) came from a study of T cells in Graves' hyperthyroidism and ophthalmopathy. Regarding this clonotype: Its antigen is not known.

Those with hyperthyroidism were 18 to 65 years old, newly diagnosed, and ill for under 2 months. Patients were excluded because of uncontrolled infection, other autoimmune disease, pregnancy or lactation. Amplification yielded TCR beta CDR3 regions, with RNA transcripts as the source. HTBI primers were the set used in a first-round RT-PCR of the TCR CDR3. TCRdb re-derived calls from the multiplex PCR reads in MiXCR, one entry per CDR3 protein. Of about 540,000 distinct CDR3 sequences in the sample, 46% were seen once. Germline V gene lookup returns CDR1 DFQATT and CDR2 SNEGSKA (reference sequence). The CDR3 runs 12 residues. Trimming took 6 bases from V and 4 from J, leaving 9 bases between them. Study findings and constraints: By a 13 V-J model, ophthalmopathy was set apart from stable hyperthyroidism. Blood also carried most thyroid clonotypes expanded above 0.001.

This TCR came from a woman in her late teens or twenties with Graves' hyperthyroidism. The V call is TRBV20-1, the J call TRBJ2-2; D gene uncertain. Sequencing was performed on peripheral blood or thyroid tissue (not recorded which). The CDR3 loop reads CSARWRTGELFF. CDR3 DNA sequence: TGCAGTGCCCGGTGGCGCACCGGGGAGCTGTTTTTT.